The present T cell receptor beta chain was sequenced within a study of regulatory T cells in long-lasting Graves disease. General observations from the study: Relative to new patients (approximately 1,000), persistent patients exhibited greater sharing of public clonotypes (more than 2,500).

Time point reported: newly diagnosed GD, antithyroid drugs for less than 3 months. PBMC-derived RNA was used for the TCR library. According to the study, TCR beta libraries were built with iRepertoire HTBI primers and CDR3-region Arm-PCR. MiXCR, applied by TCRdb to the multiplex PCR reads, yields one record per CDR3 protein. The profile shows about 400,000 distinct CDR3 sequences, around 16% of them singletons. This clonotype was counted many times. Its target is not known. The CDR3 contains 12 residues. The germline V and J ends were trimmed by 6 bases and 11 bases, with 18 bases remaining between them. The V gene's germline CDR1 is DFQATT and CDR2 SNEGSKA (reference sequence). The data also belong to a second study, concerning T cells in Graves' hyperthyroidism and ophthalmopathy. That report adds: Researchers ran a first-round RT-PCR on the TCR CDR3 using the HTBI primer set. Ophthalmopathy, which appeared later, was predicted by the model a median roughly 6.6 months before onset.

The origin of this receptor is a woman in her late teens or twenties with Graves disease. The chain links TRBV20-1 to TRBJ2-3, with D maybe TRBD2 (6 bases). Sequencing was performed on peripheral blood mononuclear cells (PBMCs), taken at new diagnosis, from a patient treated with antithyroid drugs. CDR3 amino acids: CSAEKVPSEQYF. Here the CDR3 DNA reads TGCAGTGCGGAAAAGGTCCCTAGCGAGCAGTATTTT.